The clone carrying this T cell receptor (beta chain) was counted at least ten times. These data belong to a study of human T cells and chemical hapten exposure. Turning to the study itself: There were per-sample TCR yield variations, arising mainly from small pooled library volume differences.

The CDR3 has 18 residues. J lost 3 bases, V lost 5 bases, and 14 bases had no gene match. Germline CDR1 reads SEHNR; CDR2 reads FQNEAQ (reference sequence). The library put unique molecular identifiers onto individual cDNA molecules. TCRdb reprocessed the RACE reads via MiXCR and lists one record per CDR3 protein. The data contain about 89,000 distinct CDR3 sequences, under 14% of them seen just once; the ten biggest clones take up about 3%. Documented time point: pre-sensitization, week 0. Treatment denoted: therapeutic diphenylcyclopropenone sensitization with weekly scalp DPC. Donors, patients with alopecia ranging from 18 to 70 years old and judged suitable for DPC, provided samples.

The genes are TRBV7-9 and TRBJ1-5; 9 nucleotides line up with TRBD1. This sequence was found in a woman aged 60-70 years with alopecia areata. Some clones in this sample may be carry-over from other donors' samples. The sample here was whole blood, taken in connection with sensitization to the hapten diphenylcyclopropenone (DPC). For the CDR3, the DNA is TGTGCCAGCAGCCGTATAAACCGGGACAGGGATGACAATCAGCCCCAGCATTTT. It codes for CASSRINRDRDDNQPQHF.